This T cell receptor (beta chain) is from a study of blood T cells in healthy people across ages. For the study at large: About one barcoded TCR beta cDNA was captured per two T cells. Findings of the study overall: It was not possible, with unsorted PBMCs, to conclusively compare naive and antigen-experienced cells. Per million T cells, the diversity of TCR beta decreased roughly linearly as age advanced.

Drawing of peripheral blood yielded approximately 10 milliliters from each donor. It was with a sample-barcoded 5' primer and a J-beta primer mix that a second PCR of roughly 6 to 11 cycles was run. TCRdb fed the 5' RACE reads into MiXCR, producing one record per CDR3 protein. Among around 990,000 distinct CDR3 sequences, 35% to 40% were seen once, and the ten largest hold approximately 14%. This clonotype was found a few times. No antigen is known for it. Trimming left V 3 bases short and J 4 bases short, with 12 bases between. The CDR3 loop spans 15 amino acids. Germline CDR1 and CDR2: KGHDR and SFDVKD.

This TCR came from a man aged 18 to 29 in good health. The chain employs TRBV24-1 and TRBJ1-5, with D possibly TRBD1 on 6 matching bases. The specimen was blood. DNA of the CDR3: TGTGCCACCAGTGATAGGGGGGTGTATAATCAGCCCCAGCATTTT. Translation: CATSDRGVYNQPQHF.